This T cell receptor beta chain stems from a study of tumor and adjacent non-tumor tissue in lung cancer. The J segment lost 15 bases and the V segment lost 5 bases, leaving 21 bases of the junction unmatched. The V gene's germline CDR1 is SGHRS and CDR2 YFSETQ. CDR3 length: 18 amino acids. RNA was extracted from bulk tissue without any cell sorting. TCRbeta libraries were built with three rounds of nested PCR, modified from ARM-PCR. TCRdb itself ran the multiplex PCR reads through MiXCR, one entry per CDR3 protein. In the table there are over 130,000 distinct CDR3 sequences, around 61% of which are singletons.

The receptor was isolated from a man aged 55 to 70 with small cell lung cancer. This chain uses TRBV5-1 with TRBJ2-1, with 15 bases that match TRBD2. The sequenced sample consisted of lung tumor tissue. In DNA, the CDR3 is TGCGCCAGCAGTCACATGCCTACCGGGACTAGCGGGAGGAGTGTATGGTTCTTC. It specifies CASSHMPTGTSGRSVWFF.